The 19 T cell receptor beta chains presented below share a single source sample, sequenced in a study of blood T cell repertoires in COVID-19. Sequencing used immunoSEQ multiplex PCR; TCRdb keeps in-frame clones, though not all of them. The sample consists of 200,000 or so clones, 80% to 90% of them appearing once. Sequencing used PBMCs or T cells enriched from blood (not recorded which). These receptors all stem from a woman younger than 35 in a cohort exposed to, infected with or recovered from COVID-19 (not recorded which).

The V and J genes are TRBV11-1 and TRBJ2-1; 10 bases line up with TRBD2. CDR1 and CDR2 from the germline V gene are SGHAT and FQDESV (reference sequence). This CDR3 region has 16 residues. Trimming took 1 base from V and 2 from J; bases not matched to a gene: 2. The CDR3 DNA sequence: TGTGCCAGCAGCTTAGGGACTAGCGGAACCTACAATGAGCAGTTCTTC. Protein: CASSLGTSGTYNEQFF.

This clone showed up just once. This rearrangement joins TRBV27 to TRBJ1-5; D is unresolved. Germline lookup yields CDR1 MNHEY and CDR2 SMNVEV (reference sequence). The CDR3 is made up of 18 amino acids. Trimming pared 1 base from V and 0 bases from J, leaving 16 bases between. The CDR3 here is CASSLYGGLLYSNQPQHF. In DNA form, the CDR3 reads TGTGCCAGCAGTTTATACGGCGGGCTCCTATATAGCAATCAGCCCCAGCATTTT.

This sequence joins TRBV11-2 and TRBJ2-5, with 8 bases that match TRBD2. CDR1 and CDR2 from the germline V gene are SGHAT and FQNNGV. V shed 1 base and J 3 bases; nucleotides not matched to a gene: 4. The CDR3 runs to 15 residues. The CDR3 DNA sequence: TGTGCCAGCAGCTTAGGGGGACTAGGCGAAGAGACCCAGTACTTC. Its translation: CASSLGGLGEETQYF.

The chain recombines TRBV7-9 with TRBJ1-1, with D unresolved. Germline CDR1 reads SEHNR; CDR2 reads FQNEAQ (reference sequence). The length of the CDR3 is 14 residues. V lost 1 base to trimming and J lost 8 bases, with 14 bases between them. The CDR3 loop reads CASSLGIDLLEAFF. CDR3 nucleotides: TGTGCCAGCAGCTTAGGTATAGATCTCTTGGAAGCTTTCTTT.

The J gene is TRBJ2-1, the V gene TRBV19; TRBD1 might be the D (6 bases). Trimming pared 4 bases from V and 8 bases from J, leaving 15 bases between. The CDR3 has 14 amino acids. In germline, CDR1 is LNHDA, CDR2 SQIVND (reference sequence). CDR3 in amino acids: CASSTRHRVHEQFF. In nucleotides, the CDR3 is TGTGCCAGTAGTACCCGGCACAGGGTACATGAGCAGTTCTTC.

The rearrangement joins TRBV7-9 to TRBJ1-4; D ambiguous. Germline V gene lookup returns CDR1 SEHNR and CDR2 FQNEAQ (reference sequence). V lost 1 base to trimming and J lost 8 bases, with 8 bases between them. The CDR3 runs 13 residues. CDR3 in amino acids: CASSLDGREKLFF. CDR3 nucleotide sequence: TGTGCCAGCAGCTTAGACGGCAGGGAAAAACTGTTTTTT.

The rearrangement uses TRBV29-1 and TRBJ1-2; D gene unclear. This CDR3 spans 14 amino acids. Looked up from germline, CDR1 is SQVTM and CDR2 is ANQGSEA. V shed 0 bases and J shed 5 bases, with 13 bases lying between them. This chain's CDR3 is CSVEDRRGRYGYTF. CDR3 coding DNA: TGCAGCGTTGAAGATCGGCGCGGCCGGTATGGCTACACCTTC. The variable domain in full, completed from reference TRBV29-1 and TRBJ1-2, reads SAVISQKPSRDICQRGTSLTIQCQVDSQVTMMFWYRQQPGQSLTLIATANQGSEATYESGFVIDKFPISRPNLTFSTLTVSNMSPEDSSIYLCSVEDRRGRYGYTFGSGTRLTVV.

This rearrangement joins TRBV28 to TRBJ1-5; 7 nucleotides agree with TRBD1. J lost 7 bases, V lost 3 bases, and 9 bases had no gene match. This CDR3 region has 15 residues. Germline V gene data show CDR1 as MDHEN and CDR2 as SYDVKM. CDR3 sequence (DNA): TGTGCCAGCAGTTTCTCCGACAGGGTCGGGCAGCCCCAGCATTTT. This translates into CASSFSDRVGQPQHF.

This clone was seen a single time. This chain uses TRBV13 with TRBJ2-7; 9 bases are shared with TRBD1. Germline CDR1 PRHDT, CDR2 FYEKMQ (reference sequence). The ends lost 5 bases at V and 2 bases at J; junction bases unmatched: 13. CDR3 size: 17 residues. CDR3 protein: CASSLVLRTGEPYEQYF. CDR3 DNA sequence: TGTGCCAGCAGCCTTGTCCTTAGGACAGGGGAACCCTACGAGCAGTACTTC. The variable domain in full, completed from reference TRBV13 and TRBJ2-7, reads AAGVIQSPRHLIKEKRETATLKCYPIPRHDTVYWYQQGPGQDPQFLISFYEKMQSDKGSIPDRFSAQQFSDYHSELNMSSLELGDSALYFCASSLVLRTGEPYEQYFGPGTRLTVT.

This sequence joins TRBV5-4 and TRBJ1-1; D possibly corresponds to TRBD1 (6 bases). CDR1 and CDR2 (germline): SGHNT, YYREEE (reference sequence). The CDR3 spans 15 residues. V was pared by 0 bases and J by 1 base, with 10 bases between. The CDR3 sequence: CASSLEGGSNTEAFF. DNA for the CDR3: TGTGCCAGCAGCTTGGAAGGGGGATCGAACACTGAAGCTTTCTTT.

The chain has TRBV21-1 and TRBJ2-1; the table names TRBD2, a call not compared with the DNA. TRBV21-1 is shown as a pseudogene. The CDR3 spans 19 residues. The CDR3 DNA reads TGTGCCAGCAGCAAAAATGGGGGGAGAACCCATGCCCAATACAATGAGCAGTTCTTC. Amino acid sequence: CASSKNGGRTHAQYNEQFF.

This clone appeared many times. The chain joins TRBV3-1 (or the pseudogene TRBV3-2) to TRBJ2-2; D is unclear. The V gene lost 1 base and the J gene lost 2 bases, with 5 bases spanning the gap. The CDR3 totals 14 residues. Germline loops: CDR1 LGHDT, CDR2 YNNKEL (reference sequence). The CDR3 loop is CASSQGYNTGELFF. CDR3 bases: TGTGCCAGCAGCCAAGGCTATAACACCGGGGAGCTGTTTTTT.

This chain links TRBV4-1 with TRBJ1-2, with D possibly being TRBD1 (5 bases). This CDR3 spans 15 amino acids. The germline V and J ends were trimmed by 0 bases and 6 bases, with 14 bases remaining between them. Germline V gene data show CDR1 as MGHRA and CDR2 as YSYEKL. The CDR3 nucleotides are TGCGCCAGCAGCCAAGAGGGAGGGGTGGGGGATGGCTACACCTTC. It encodes CASSQEGGVGDGYTF.

The CDR3 DNA follows: TGTGCCAGCAGCTTAGAGCCTGAGGAGCAGTTCTTC. This encodes CASSLEPEEQFF. The V call is TRBV11-3, the J call TRBJ2-1; D unresolved. The CDR3 has 12 amino acids. V lost 0 bases to trimming and J lost 10 bases, with 7 bases between them. Germline-derived CDR1 and CDR2 are SGHNT and YENEEA.

In DNA form, the CDR3 reads TGTGCCAGCAGCCATGGGACAGGACGAAATGAGCAGTTCTTC. Protein: CASSHGTGRNEQFF. This chain links TRBV13 with TRBJ2-1, with TRBD1 matching over 8 bases. This CDR3 is built from 14 residues. From germline, CDR1 is PRHDT and CDR2 FYEKMQ (reference sequence). J was trimmed by 7 bases and V by 5 bases; bases with no gene match: 7.

CDR3 bases: TGTGCCAGCAGCTTCGACAGGGGTTATGGCTACACCTTC. The encoded protein is CASSFDRGYGYTF. The gene calls are TRBV11-3 and TRBJ1-2, with 8 bases matching TRBD1. The ends lost 3 bases at V and 5 bases at J; junction bases unmatched: 2. Germline assignment: CDR1 SGHNT and CDR2 YENEEA. The CDR3 is 13 amino acids.

The J gene is TRBJ2-7, the V gene TRBV11-3, with 7 bases aligning to TRBD2. The CDR3 consists of 15 residues. The germline V gene encodes CDR1 SGHNT and CDR2 YENEEA. V was clipped by 5 bases and J by 3 bases; unmatched bases: 10. In nucleotides, the CDR3 is TGTGCCAGCAGCCCCGGGGAGGGGTCCTTCTACGAGCAGTACTTC. Its translation: CASSPGEGSFYEQYF.

This chain connects TRBV4-1 to TRBJ1-3, with unresolved D. Germline V lookup: CDR1 MGHRA, CDR2 YSYEKL. This CDR3 contains 16 residues. With 3 bases removed from V and 0 bases from J, the gap between germline ends came to 12 bases. The chain's CDR3 is CASSQEGVLSGNTIYF. The CDR3 nucleotides are TGCGCCAGCAGCCAGGAGGGAGTTCTCTCTGGAAACACCATATATTTT.

This clone was seen a few times. The chain uses TRBV13 and TRBJ1-2, with TRBD1 matching 7 bases. Germline CDR1 reads PRHDT; CDR2 reads FYEKMQ (reference sequence). The CDR3 loop spans 14 amino acids. With V trimmed by 3 bases and J by 4 bases, 5 bases remained unmatched. The CDR3, as DNA: TGTGCCAGCAGCTTTGAACGGGACAGCTATGGCTACACCTTC. This codes for CASSFERDSYGYTF.